This entry lists 15 T cell receptor beta chains sequenced from one sample in a study of technical replicates of blood from several donors. The protocol was immunoSEQ multiplex PCR, while the TCRdb copy is restricted to in-frame clones and leaves out a portion. In the table there are 75,000 to 100,000 clones, about 94% of which are singletons. Material: T cells isolated from PBMCs. The receptors shown here come from a human donor in good health.

The gene calls are TRBV9 and TRBJ2-7; 9 nucleotides align to TRBD2. The V and J ends lost 0 bases and 6 bases, in that order; junction bases with no gene match: 4. The CDR3 runs 14 residues. The germline V gene encodes CDR1 SGDLS and CDR2 YYNGEE. The CDR3, as DNA: TGTGCCAGCAGCGTAGGTAGCGGGGGCTTCGAGCAGTACTTC. It is translated as CASSVGSGGFEQYF.

V is TRBV6-5 and J is TRBJ2-5; maybe TRBD2 (6 bases). Trimming left V 6 bases short and J 7 bases short, with 15 bases between. CDR3 length equals 13 residues. CDR1 and CDR2 (germline): MNHEY, SVGAGI. CDR3 region: CASSGGTKRTQYF. In DNA form, the CDR3 reads TGTGCCAGCAGCGGAGGGACGAAGCGGACCCAGTACTTC.

Written as DNA, the CDR3 is TGCGCCAGCAGTGAGTCGACAGGGACCGGATCACCCCTCCACTTT. Its protein product is CASSESTGTGSPLHF. The J gene is TRBJ1-6, the V gene TRBV10-1; 7 nucleotides agree with TRBD1. Germline loops: CDR1 WNHNN, CDR2 SYGVQD (reference sequence). CDR3 size: 15 residues. V dropped 0 bases and J dropped 10; count of bases not matched to a gene: 6.

The chain links TRBV6-4 to TRBJ1-1, with a tentative D call TRBD1 (5 bases). CDR1 and CDR2 from the germline V gene are MRHNA and SNTAGT. The CDR3 consists of 14 residues. Trimming pared 4 bases from V and 1 base from J, leaving 10 bases between. The chain's CDR3 is CASSAAGPNTEAFF. In DNA, the CDR3 is TGTGCCAGCAGTGCCGCGGGGCCGAACACTGAAGCTTTCTTT.

This chain joins TRBV29-1 and TRBJ1-5; TRBD1 matches at 7 bases. Germline trimming cut 4 bases from V and 0 bases from J; bases unmatched to any gene: 6. Looked up from germline, CDR1 is SQVTM and CDR2 is ANQGSEA. CDR3 length: 15 amino acids. The CDR3 DNA reads as TGCAGCGTTGGATCTGGGACAGATAGCAATCAGCCCCAGCATTTT. It encodes CSVGSGTDSNQPQHF.

The gene calls are TRBV15 and TRBJ2-5; possibly TRBD2 for D (6 bases). The CDR3 consists of 10 residues. CDR1 LNHNV and CDR2 YYDKDF come from the germline V gene (reference sequence). Trimming removed 8 bases from V and 5 bases from J, with 6 bases in between. CDR3 DNA sequence: TGTGCCACCGGAGGGGAGACCCAGTACTTC. Its translation is CATGGETQYF. The whole variable domain, filled in from reference TRBV15 and TRBJ2-5, reads DAMVIQNPRYQVTQFGKPVTLSCSQTLNHNVMYWYQQKSSQAPKLLFHYYDKDFNNEADTPDNFQSRRPNTSFCFLDIRSPGLGDTAMYLCATGGETQYFGPGTRLLVL.

The chain joins TRBV5-1 to TRBJ1-5, with 10 bases that match TRBD1. From germline, CDR1 is SGHRS and CDR2 YFSETQ. With V trimmed by 4 bases and J by 5 bases, 3 bases remained unmatched. The CDR3 covers 14 residues. In DNA form, the CDR3 reads TGCGCCAGCAGCATCGGGACAGGGGATCAGCCCCAGCATTTT. Translating gives CASSIGTGDQPQHF.

This chain connects TRBV28 to TRBJ1-3; perhaps TRBD1 as D (5 bases). The germline CDR1 and CDR2 sequences are MDHEN and SYDVKM. The CDR3 totals 13 residues. V lost 8 bases and J lost 1, with 9 bases in between. The CDR3, as DNA: TGTGCCAGCCAAGGGGAATCTGGAAACACCATATATTTT. Its protein product is CASQGESGNTIYF.

The V call is TRBV14, the J call TRBJ1-1; D remains ambiguous. From germline, CDR1 is SGHDN and CDR2 FVKESK. V shed 0 bases and J shed 4 bases, with 9 bases lying between them. The length of the CDR3 is 14 residues. CDR3 in amino acids: CASSQDILSTEAFF. The CDR3, as DNA: TGTGCCAGCAGCCAAGATATCCTATCCACTGAAGCTTTCTTT.

The gene calls are TRBV30 and TRBJ1-2, with TRBD1 matching over 7 bases. This CDR3 has 12 residues. Germline V gene sequence: CDR1 GTSNPN, CDR2 SVGIG (reference sequence). Losses at the gene ends were 5 bases for V and 4 bases for J; bases not matched to a gene: 4. The CDR3 spells CAWEPGGYGYTF. Here the CDR3 DNA reads TGTGCCTGGGAACCAGGGGGCTATGGCTACACCTTC. The complete variable domain, with remaining parts taken from reference TRBV30 and TRBJ1-2, reads SQTIHQWPATLVQPVGSPLSLECTVEGTSNPNLYWYRQAAGRGLQLLFYSVGIGQISSEVPQNLSASRPQDRQFILSSKKLLLSDSGFYLCAWEPGGYGYTFGSGTRLTVV.

V usage is TRBV5-1 and J usage is TRBJ1-4; D is uncertain. V was shortened by 3 bases and J by 8 bases, with 14 bases between the two germline ends. Germline CDR1 SGHRS, CDR2 YFSETQ. The CDR3 loop spans 14 amino acids. The CDR3 protein is CASSWPRGKEKLFF. The CDR3, as DNA: TGCGCCAGCAGCTGGCCCCGAGGTAAGGAAAAACTGTTTTTT.

This clone was counted once. The CDR3 DNA is TGTGCCAGTAGTATACAGGGGGCTGAGTACAATGAGCAGTTCTTC. It translates to CASSIQGAEYNEQFF. The genes are TRBV19 and TRBJ2-1; 8 nucleotides match TRBD1. V trimming: 2 bases; J trimming: 4 bases; junction bases outside the gene matches: 4. The CDR3 is 15 amino acids. CDR1 LNHDA and CDR2 SQIVND come from the germline V gene (reference sequence).

This clone was found a few times. The chain couples TRBV28 to TRBJ1-1; D unresolved. V dropped 3 bases and J dropped 8 bases, with 7 bases sitting between them. Germline CDR1 and CDR2: MDHEN and SYDVKM. This CDR3 is built from 11 residues. The CDR3 reads CASSLYKEAFF. DNA for the CDR3: TGTGCCAGCAGTTTGTACAAAGAAGCTTTCTTT.

The chain is built from TRBV11-2 and TRBJ2-7; D is ambiguous. The V and J ends lost 6 bases and 0 bases respectively, with 6 bases between them. Germline assignment: CDR1 SGHAT and CDR2 FQNNGV. The CDR3 has 12 residues. CDR3 residues: CASSYNSYEQYF. The CDR3 DNA is TGTGCCAGCAGTTATAACTCCTACGAGCAGTACTTC.

The chain is built from TRBV7-9 and TRBJ2-3; maybe TRBD1 (6 bases). V was pared by 5 bases and J by 6 bases, with 12 bases between. The CDR3 sequence is 13 residues long. Germline-derived CDR1 and CDR2 are SEHNR and FQNEAQ (reference sequence). This chain's CDR3 is CASSIQGMDTQYF. The CDR3 bases are TGTGCCAGCAGCATACAGGGTATGGATACGCAGTATTTT.